This TCR beta chain was identified in a study of cytomegalovirus exposure and HLA in healthy donors (dated by TCRdb to the late 2010s). Study-level background: An earlier analysis of several hundred of the donors reported approximately 290 Gb of sequence data and 117 million unique TCR beta sequences from approximately 180 million T cells. High-throughput TCR immunosequencing, statistical association of individual TCRs with disease status, and machine learning were combined to predict cytomegalovirus infection status. Both class I and class II loci were covered by HLA typing, at four-digit resolution. Typing coverage differed by locus: A, B, C, DRB1 and DQB1 were typed in roughly 629-640 donors, DQA1 in roughly 500, DPA1 in approximately 610, and DPB1 in approximately 450. An earlier analysis of around 580 of the donors used high-throughput TCR beta sequencing to judge whether each TCR beta V gene segment behaved as functional or pseudogenic. An early release covering roughly 640 HLA-typed donors comprised roughly 300 gigabases of sequencing data and around 80 million unique TCR sequences. Besides the first cohort of 550 to 750 subjects, a separate validation cohort made up of 120 different subjects was used. Donor age, sex, ethnicity and CMV serostatus were compiled alongside the repertoire data. All discovery cohort repertoires had been generated on a single sequencing platform. Five DR-DQ haplotypes were handled as single units for association and clustering because linkage in the cohort was strong. The study aimed to test whether signatures of past pathogen exposure could be identified by cataloging public T cell receptors. A later analysis re-examined previously published TCR beta repertoires from around 670 donors and added high-resolution HLA genotyping to investigate patterns of TCR occurrence. The study profiled the T cell repertoires of around 700 subjects by immunosequencing and related them to cytomegalovirus serostatus. Rather than using new phenotypic data, the later analysis identified candidate immune exposures from TCR beta sequences and from how often those sequences occurred across donors. Across 398 genotyped donors of the cohort, an average of approximately 240,000 unique TCR beta nucleotide sequences per donor were sequenced, and roughly a sixth of those sequences were non-productive. Among the approximately 400 genotyped donors, about 83% belonged to the genetic ancestry cluster associated with self-reported Caucasian donors. In a later genetic analysis, genome-wide SNP genotypes for about 55% of the roughly 700 donors were used, and that subset was treated as a discovery cohort. The paper as a whole reports these results and caveats: Several of the top co-occurrence clusters appeared to be linked to parvovirus B19, influenza, CMV and Epstein-Barr virus, according to a later analysis. Compared with the approximately 670-donor mean, donors in an Asian-associated ancestry cluster had fewer N-insertions in productive TCRs, according to a later genetic analysis. When HLA alleles, especially DR and DQ, strongly co-occurred, TCR associations were difficult to assign to individual alleles. The only immune exposure information available for the cohort was CMV serostatus. An association between a missense DCLRE1C variant and V-gene and J-gene trimming of TCR beta chains was found in a later genetic analysis and replicated in an independent cohort. Compared with equally common non-associated chains, HLA-associated TCR beta chains in a later analysis were more clonally expanded and had lower generation probabilities. Most TCR sequences were seen in very few donors, while some public TCRs were found in many individuals. A total of about 150 TCR beta chains were listed by the study as associated with cytomegalovirus. An earlier analysis of approximately 530 of the donors showed that most TCR beta V segments appeared in productive rearrangements either about 90% or about 30% of the time, which broadly matched IMGT annotations. Correlated functional status among segregating V segments might reflect linkage disequilibrium, but an unknown experimental factor could not be ruled out. According to a later analysis, TCR association rates differed among HLA loci, with DRB1 alleles showing the most associated TCRs and HLA-C alleles showing the fewest. This cohort had only TCR beta chains sequenced, and the lack of alpha or paired-chain data limited which features could be detected. In a later analysis, around 15,000 TCR beta sequences were associated with specific HLA alleles at a false discovery rate of 0.05. Because counts were too low, about 15 rarely observed V segments, including chromosome 9 orphons, were left out of the earlier analysis of a few hundred of the donors. A further reported finding was that TCR beta sequences accurately predicted the HLA-A and HLA-B alleles for most subjects in the first cohort. According to a later analysis, most CMV-associated TCR beta chains appeared to be HLA-restricted, and the HLA associations seemed to be driven largely by CMV exposure. A few of the identified cytomegalovirus-associated TCR beta chains were confirmed in vitro to be specific for cytomegalovirus antigens. A group of highly shared sequence variants was considered likely to be a technical artifact of the sequencing pipeline. Sequencing depth was assumed to be roughly uniform across donors in the presence/absence analyses, though that assumption may not hold. Because some donors lacked HLA typing at each locus, the association tests relied only on the typed subset. According to the authors, the approach could potentially be generalized to other disease states and immunological phenotypes. The classifier was reported to diagnose cytomegalovirus status with high specificity and sensitivity in both the original cohort and the validation cohort. Some IMGT-functional V segments, including TRBV6-2 and TRBV6-3, could not be told apart with the 87-base-pair reads, so those segments were excluded.

A note on this clone: The antigen it binds to is not known. Nothing much larger sits one base from this clone, and base qualities are not available.

The cohort comprised approximately 700 healthy bone marrow donors. At the time of sampling, all cohort members were nominally healthy, though unrecorded immune exposures were likely present. The donor tested CMV seropositive and was one of the 289 seropositive cohort members. Each donor provided a peripheral blood sample, and peripheral blood mononuclear cells were used for TCR beta sequencing. Genomic DNA was extracted from the blood cell samples with the Qiagen DNeasy Blood Extraction Kit. The library relied on the immunoSEQ multiplex PCR assay. The multiplex PCR relied on a mix of 60 forward primers for TCR Vbeta segments and 13 reverse primers for TCR Jbeta segments. A multiplex PCR assay on genomic DNA amplified the CDR3 region of rearranged TCR beta genes. The amplified TCR beta libraries were sequenced on the Illumina HiSeq System as 87-base-pair reads. The published analysis was carried out like this. In a later analysis, tens of millions of unique TCR beta chains were counted across the roughly 700 repertoires, and roughly 10 million of these chains were shared by at least two donors. A nearest-neighbor algorithm error-corrected the raw reads and collapsed the reads into unique sequences, merging closely related sequences to remove PCR and sequencing errors. Alignment of CDR3 sequences to IMGT reference sequences was used to assign V, D and J gene segments. For a sequence to be retained, a match of at least six nucleotides was required to both a V gene segment and a J gene segment. Rearrangements were called productive when the CDR3 lacked stop codons and stayed in frame with V and J; all others were non-productive. Following IMGT convention, CDR3 was defined as the stretch from the second conserved V-encoded cysteine up to the conserved J-encoded phenylalanine. The earlier analysis of roughly 590 of the donors excluded sequences that lacked an unambiguous match to a single V gene segment. In an earlier analysis of 587 of the donors, V segments were called functional above 56.7% productive rearrangements and were called segregating when the between-donor standard deviation exceeded 5%. A statistical classification framework was built to diagnose cytomegalovirus status from the catalog of TCR beta chain sequences. A later analysis assigned V and J genes by comparing TCR nucleotide sequences with IMGT/GENE-DB human TR gene sequences. The TCRdist pipeline was used in a later analysis to assign CDR3 sequences and most-parsimonious VDJ recombination scenarios. In a later analysis, each TCR beta chain was defined by its CDR3 amino acid sequence together with its V-gene family, and reads lacking a unique V-gene family were excluded. As a way to deal with suspected cross-contamination and a sequencing artifact, a later analysis dropped hundreds of nucleotide sequences that were highly shared and had low generation probability. In a later analysis, a clonal expansion index was calculated for each public chain from normalized within-repertoire ranks of inferred template counts. In a later analysis, generation probabilities were computed with a VDJ recombination model fitted to out-of-frame rearrangements, and the resulting probabilities were checked against IGoR. In a later analysis, hypergeometric tests were used to score TCR-TCR, TCR-HLA and TCR-CMV co-occurrence, with a repertoire-size bias correction applied to TCR pairs. To estimate false discovery rates, a later analysis permuted the HLA or CMV assignments 20 times. In a later analysis, co-occurring TCRs were grouped using DBSCAN, with TCRdist sequence similarity added in when clustering inside HLA-allele-positive subsets. For co-occurrence clustering, repertoires with fewer than 30,000 or more than 120,000 public chains were excluded, along with a handful of repertoires with anomalous nucleotide sharing. Here the immuneACCESS table is served through TCRdb, limited to in-frame sequences with V and J called. Missing clones are a known gap in these copies; in checked studies unresolved V genes cover under half, and the rest lacks a known reason. V and J calls and clone size come straight from that table; D and trimming were deduced from the DNA. This sample comprises roughly 120,000 clones, more than 65% of them detected only once. Jointly, the top ten make up approximately 3% of the sample.

CDR1 and CDR2 are drawn from the germline V gene: SGHVS, FNYEAQ. V is pared back by 5 bases and J by 6 bases, with 8 bases lying between the germline termini. Counted from cysteine to phenylalanine, this CDR3 has 13 amino acids. Of all the DNA, just the CDR3 is kept, 39 bases in frame from base 1. The sequence joins TRBV7-6 to TRBJ1-6; the D gene remains uncertain. The TCR originated in a woman between 18 and 29 years old in good health and CMV-seropositive. Sequenced sample: PBMCs. The sequenced DNA: TGTGCCAGCAGCCCTACTCCTAATTCACCCCTCCACTTT. Translated, it reads CASSPTPNSPLHF.